The rows below give T cell receptor beta chains drawn from one sample of a study of blood T cell repertoires in COVID-19. Clones were sequenced by immunoSEQ multiplex PCR, and TCRdb holds only the in-frame ones, with some missing. The sample yields about 120,000 clones, over 60% seen once. Specimen: peripheral blood. The receptor set was obtained from a woman over 75 with acute or convalescent COVID-19. Both conserved end residues are part of each CDR3. D genes are given only for firm matches. Clone size, where shown, is once, few, many, or a class for clones that have expanded.

J gene,clone size,V gene,D gene,CDR3 protein,CDR3 DNA
TRBJ2-7,-,TRBV28,-,CASSSPGDYEQYF,TGTGCCAGCAGTTCGCCGGGGGACTACGAGCAGTACTTC
TRBJ2-5,-,TRBV19,TRBD2,CASSIARTSESWWYF,TGTGCCAGTAGTATAGCCAGGACTAGCGAGTCATGGTGGTACTTC
TRBJ2-2,-,TRBV5-6,TRBD1,CASSFGTAVFPNTGELFF,TGTGCCAGCAGCTTTGGGACAGCAGTTTTCCCGAACACCGGGGAGCTGTTTTTT
TRBJ2-1,-,TRBV19,TRBD2,CASSPPPLAGAYNEQFF,TGTGCCAGTAGTCCCCCCCCACTAGCGGGGGCCTACAATGAGCAGTTCTTC
TRBJ1-3,-,TRBV28,-,CASSLPTGGTSGNTIYF,TGTGCCAGCAGTTTACCAACGGGGGGCACCTCTGGAAACACCATATATTTT
TRBJ2-2,-,TRBV4-3,-,CASSQGLGSSGELFF,TGCGCCAGCAGCCAAGGACTAGGCAGCTCCGGGGAGCTGTTTTTT
TRBJ1-1,-,TRBV9,TRBD1,CASSGGTGGNTEAFF,TGTGCCAGCAGCGGAGGGACAGGGGGAAACACTGAAGCTTTCTTT
TRBJ2-1,-,TRBV4-2,-,CASSQVGGDNEQFF,TGTGCCAGCAGCCAAGTCGGAGGGGACAATGAGCAGTTCTTC
TRBJ2-5,-,TRBV27,-,CASSQKPTVGYQETQYF,TGTGCCAGCAGCCAAAAACCCACCGTCGGGTACCAAGAGACCCAGTACTTC
TRBJ2-7,-,TRBV21-1,-,CASSLRDSMGEQYF,TGTGCCAGCAGCCTGCGGGACTCCATGGGAGAGCAGTACTTC
TRBJ1-1,-,TRBV6-5,-,CASSWAGSQAFF,TGTGCCAGCAGTTGGGCGGGGAGCCAAGCTTTCTTT
TRBJ2-1,-,TRBV7-6,TRBD2,CASSQGLAGVGEQFF,TGTGCCAGCAGCCAGGGACTAGCGGGAGTCGGGGAGCAGTTCTTC
TRBJ2-7,many,TRBV5-1,-,CASSLQGYEQYF,TGCGCCAGCAGCTTACAGGGCTACGAGCAGTACTTC
TRBJ2-7,-,TRBV7-9,-,CASSLGGGAYEQYF,TGTGCCAGCAGCTTAGGAGGGGGAGCCTACGAGCAGTACTTC
TRBJ2-4,-,TRBV2,-,CASSERSSAKNIQYF,TGTGCCAGCAGTGAACGCTCTAGCGCCAAAAACATTCAGTACTTC
TRBJ2-3,once,TRBV27,-,CASSSPWGSTDTQYF,TGTGCCAGCAGTTCCCCGTGGGGCAGCACAGATACGCAGTATTTT
TRBJ2-5,-,TRBV27,TRBD1,CASSLRGQGFQETQYF,TGTGCCAGCAGTTTAAGGGGACAGGGATTCCAAGAGACCCAGTACTTC
TRBJ2-6,-,TRBV27,-,CASSTLGLFSGANVLTF,TGTGCCAGCAGTACTCTCGGACTTTTCTCTGGGGCCAACGTCCTGACTTTC
TRBJ2-1,-,TRBV2,TRBD2,CACRTSGHNEQFF,TGTGCCTGTCGGACTAGCGGTCACAATGAGCAGTTCTTC
TRBJ2-6,-,TRBV28,-,CASSLTLGGAGANVLTF,TGTGCCAGCAGTTTGACCCTAGGCGGGGCTGGGGCCAACGTCCTGACTTTC
TRBJ1-5,-,TRBV7-2,-,CASSLRRSNQPQHF,TGTGCCAGCAGCTTAAGGAGAAGCAATCAGCCCCAGCATTTT
TRBJ1-5,-,TRBV19,-,CASSIVIGDQPQHF,TGTGCCAGTAGTATAGTGATCGGGGATCAGCCCCAGCATTTT